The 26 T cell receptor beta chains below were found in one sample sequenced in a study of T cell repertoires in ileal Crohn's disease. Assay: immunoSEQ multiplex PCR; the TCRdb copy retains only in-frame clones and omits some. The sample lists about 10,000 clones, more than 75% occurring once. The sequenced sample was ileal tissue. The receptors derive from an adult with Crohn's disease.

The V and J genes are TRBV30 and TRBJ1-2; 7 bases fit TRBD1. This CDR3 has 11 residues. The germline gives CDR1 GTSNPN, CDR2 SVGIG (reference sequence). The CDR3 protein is CVGGGVYGYTF. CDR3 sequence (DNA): TGTGTAGGAGGGGGCGTTTATGGCTACACCTTC.

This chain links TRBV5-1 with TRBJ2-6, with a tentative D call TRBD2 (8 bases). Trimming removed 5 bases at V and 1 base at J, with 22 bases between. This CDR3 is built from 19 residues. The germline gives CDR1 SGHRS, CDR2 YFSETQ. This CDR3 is CASSPREGAIGSGANVLTF. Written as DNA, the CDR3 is TGCGCCAGCAGTCCCCGGGAGGGGGCTATAGGGTCTGGGGCCAACGTCCTGACTTTC.

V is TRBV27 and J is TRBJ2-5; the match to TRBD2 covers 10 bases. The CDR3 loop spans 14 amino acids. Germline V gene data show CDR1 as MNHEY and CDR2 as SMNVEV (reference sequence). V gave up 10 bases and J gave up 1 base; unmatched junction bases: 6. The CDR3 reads CAIASGGRQETQYF. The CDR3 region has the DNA TGTGCCATCGCTAGCGGGGGCCGCCAAGAGACCCAGTACTTC.

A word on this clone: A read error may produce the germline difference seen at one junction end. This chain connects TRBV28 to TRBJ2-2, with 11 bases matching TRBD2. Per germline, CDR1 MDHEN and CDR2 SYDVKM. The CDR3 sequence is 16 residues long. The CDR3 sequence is CVSSLELAGVPGELFF. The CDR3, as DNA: TGTGTCAGCAGTTTAGAACTAGCGGGGGTTCCCGGGGAGCTGTTTTTT.

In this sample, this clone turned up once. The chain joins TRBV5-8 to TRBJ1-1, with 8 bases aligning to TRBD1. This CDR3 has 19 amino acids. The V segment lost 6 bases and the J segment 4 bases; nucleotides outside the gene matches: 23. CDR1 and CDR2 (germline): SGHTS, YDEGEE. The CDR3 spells CASISLVHYGRTGSTEAFF. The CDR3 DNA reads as TGTGCCAGCATCAGCTTGGTTCATTACGGGAGGACAGGGAGCACTGAAGCTTTCTTT.

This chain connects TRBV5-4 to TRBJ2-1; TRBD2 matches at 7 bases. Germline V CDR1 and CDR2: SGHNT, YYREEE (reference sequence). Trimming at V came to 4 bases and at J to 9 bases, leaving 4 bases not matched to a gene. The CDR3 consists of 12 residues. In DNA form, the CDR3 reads TGTGCCAGCAGCCGGGAGGCGAGTGAGCAGTTCTTC. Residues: CASSREASEQFF.

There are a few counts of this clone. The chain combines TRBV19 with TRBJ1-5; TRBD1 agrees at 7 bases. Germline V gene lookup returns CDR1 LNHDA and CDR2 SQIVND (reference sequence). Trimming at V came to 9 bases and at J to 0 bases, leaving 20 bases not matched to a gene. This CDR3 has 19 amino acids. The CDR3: CASIGITGVNSNSNQPQHF. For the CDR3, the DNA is TGTGCCAGCATTGGAATTACAGGGGTAAACTCAAATAGCAATCAGCCCCAGCATTTT.

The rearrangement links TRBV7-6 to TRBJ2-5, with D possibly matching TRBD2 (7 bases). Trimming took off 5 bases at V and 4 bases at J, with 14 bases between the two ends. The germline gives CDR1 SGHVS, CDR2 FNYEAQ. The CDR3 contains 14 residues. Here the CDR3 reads CASSEKGGGETQYF. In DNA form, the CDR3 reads TGTGCCAGCAGCGAGAAGGGGGGGGGAGAGACCCAGTACTTC.

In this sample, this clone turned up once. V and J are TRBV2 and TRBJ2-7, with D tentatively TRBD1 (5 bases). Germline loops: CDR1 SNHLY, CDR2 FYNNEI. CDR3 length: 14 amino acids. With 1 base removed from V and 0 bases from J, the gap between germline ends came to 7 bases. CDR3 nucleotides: TGTGCCAGCAGTGAAGACAGGCGCTCCTACGAGCAGTACTTC. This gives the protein CASSEDRRSYEQYF.

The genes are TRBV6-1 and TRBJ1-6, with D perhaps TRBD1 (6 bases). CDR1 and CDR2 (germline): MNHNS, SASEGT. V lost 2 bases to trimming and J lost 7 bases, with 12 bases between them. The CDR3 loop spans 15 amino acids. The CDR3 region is CASSELWTENSPLHF. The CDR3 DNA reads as TGTGCCAGCAGTGAACTCTGGACAGAGAATTCACCCCTCCACTTT.

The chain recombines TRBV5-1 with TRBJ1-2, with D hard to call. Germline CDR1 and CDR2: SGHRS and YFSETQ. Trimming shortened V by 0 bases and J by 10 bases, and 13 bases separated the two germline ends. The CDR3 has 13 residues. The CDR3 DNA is TGCGCCAGCAGCTTGGCCCCAGAGCGGGCCTACACCTTC. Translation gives CASSLAPERAYTF.

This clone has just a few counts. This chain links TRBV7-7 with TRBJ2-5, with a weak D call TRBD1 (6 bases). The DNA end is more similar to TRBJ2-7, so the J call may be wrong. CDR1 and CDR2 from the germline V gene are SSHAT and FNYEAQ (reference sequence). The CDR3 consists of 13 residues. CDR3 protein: CASSSQGTNEQYF. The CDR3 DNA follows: TGTGCCAGCAGCTCACAGGGAACTAACGAGCAGTACTTC.

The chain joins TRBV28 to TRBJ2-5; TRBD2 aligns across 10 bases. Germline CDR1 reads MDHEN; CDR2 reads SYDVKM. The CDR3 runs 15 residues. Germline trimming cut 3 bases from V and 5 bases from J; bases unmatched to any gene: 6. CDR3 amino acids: CASSLALAGSETQYF. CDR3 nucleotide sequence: TGTGCCAGCAGTTTGGCACTAGCGGGGAGCGAGACCCAGTACTTC.

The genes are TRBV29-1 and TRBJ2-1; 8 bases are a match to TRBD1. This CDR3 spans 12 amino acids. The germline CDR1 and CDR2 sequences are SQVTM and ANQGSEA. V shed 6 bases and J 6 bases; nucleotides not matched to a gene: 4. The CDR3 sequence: CSVTGVVNEQFF. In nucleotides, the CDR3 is TGCAGCGTGACAGGGGTGGTCAATGAGCAGTTCTTC.

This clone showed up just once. This CDR3 is CASSLRGGNEKLFF. For the CDR3, the DNA is TGTGCCAGCAGCTTGAGGGGGGGTAATGAAAAACTGTTTTTT. V is TRBV5-4 and J is TRBJ1-4, with D possibly being TRBD1 (6 bases). The CDR3 extends over 14 amino acids. Deletions cut 1 base from V and 4 bases from J, with 8 bases between. Germline V CDR1 and CDR2: SGHNT, YYREEE (reference sequence).

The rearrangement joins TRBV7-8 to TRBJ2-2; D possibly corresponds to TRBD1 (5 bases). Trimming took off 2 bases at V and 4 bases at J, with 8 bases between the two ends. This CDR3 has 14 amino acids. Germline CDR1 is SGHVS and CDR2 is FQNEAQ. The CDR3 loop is CASSLKGATGELFF. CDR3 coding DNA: TGTGCCAGCAGCTTAAAAGGGGCCACCGGGGAGCTGTTTTTT.

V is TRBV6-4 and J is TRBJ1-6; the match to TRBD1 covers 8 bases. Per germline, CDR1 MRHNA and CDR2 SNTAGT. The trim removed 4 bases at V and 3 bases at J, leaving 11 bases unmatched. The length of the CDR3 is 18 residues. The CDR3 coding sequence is TGTGCCAGCAGTGCCACACCACAGGGGGGCAACTATAATTCACCCCTCCACTTT. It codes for CASSATPQGGNYNSPLHF.

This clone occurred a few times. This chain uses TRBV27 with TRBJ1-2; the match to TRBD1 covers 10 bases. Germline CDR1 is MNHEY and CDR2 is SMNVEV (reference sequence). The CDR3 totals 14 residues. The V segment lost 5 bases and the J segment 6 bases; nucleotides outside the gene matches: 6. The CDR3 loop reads CASSRTGGMDGYTF. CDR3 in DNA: TGTGCCAGCAGTCGGACAGGGGGTATGGATGGCTACACCTTC.

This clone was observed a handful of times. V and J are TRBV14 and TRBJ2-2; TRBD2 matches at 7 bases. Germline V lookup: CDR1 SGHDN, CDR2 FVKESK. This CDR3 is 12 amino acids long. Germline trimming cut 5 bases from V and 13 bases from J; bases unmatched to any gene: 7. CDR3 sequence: CASSEQRGGLFF. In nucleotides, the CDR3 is TGTGCCAGCAGCGAGCAGCGGGGCGGGCTGTTTTTT.

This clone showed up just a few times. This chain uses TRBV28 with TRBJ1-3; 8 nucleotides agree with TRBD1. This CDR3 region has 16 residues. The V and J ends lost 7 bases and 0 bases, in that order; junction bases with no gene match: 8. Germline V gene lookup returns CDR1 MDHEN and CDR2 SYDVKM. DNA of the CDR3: TGTGCCAGCAAGAAATGGGACAGGAACTCTGGAAACACCATATATTTT. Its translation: CASKKWDRNSGNTIYF.

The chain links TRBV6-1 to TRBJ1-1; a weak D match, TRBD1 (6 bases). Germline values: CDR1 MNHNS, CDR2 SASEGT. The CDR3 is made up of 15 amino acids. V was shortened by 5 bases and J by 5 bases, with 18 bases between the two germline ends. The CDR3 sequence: CASSSVTGRGTEAFF. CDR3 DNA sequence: TGTGCCAGCAGTTCAGTTACAGGGAGAGGGACTGAAGCTTTCTTT.

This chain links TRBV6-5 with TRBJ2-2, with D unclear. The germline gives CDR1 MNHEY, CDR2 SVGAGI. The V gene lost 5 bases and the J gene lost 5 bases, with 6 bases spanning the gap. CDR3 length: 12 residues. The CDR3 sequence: CASSHTTGELFF. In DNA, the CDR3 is TGTGCCAGCAGTCACACGACCGGGGAGCTGTTTTTT.

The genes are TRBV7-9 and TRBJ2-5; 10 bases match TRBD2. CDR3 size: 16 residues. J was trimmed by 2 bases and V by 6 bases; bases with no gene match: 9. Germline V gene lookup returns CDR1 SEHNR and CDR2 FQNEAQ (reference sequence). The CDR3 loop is CASSSSGGAGQETQYF. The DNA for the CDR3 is TGTGCCAGCAGTTCCAGCGGGGGGGCCGGTCAAGAGACCCAGTACTTC.

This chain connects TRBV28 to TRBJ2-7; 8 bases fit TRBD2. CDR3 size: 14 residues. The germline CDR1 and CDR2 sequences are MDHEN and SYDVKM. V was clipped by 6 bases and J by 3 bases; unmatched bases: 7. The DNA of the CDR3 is TGTGCCAGCAGACCGGGACTAGTATTCTACGAGCAGTACTTC. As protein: CASRPGLVFYEQYF. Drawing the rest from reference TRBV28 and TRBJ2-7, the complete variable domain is DVKVTQSSRYLVKRTGEKVFLECVQDMDHENMFWYRQDPGLGLRLIYFSYDVKMKEKGDIPEGYSVSREKKERFSLILESASTNQTSMYLCASRPGLVFYEQYFGPGTRLTVT.

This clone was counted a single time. CDR3 sequence reads: CASSTRTGELFF. DNA of the CDR3: TGTGCCAGCAGCACCCGGACCGGGGAGCTGTTTTTT. This sequence joins TRBV9 and TRBJ2-2; no clear D. The CDR3 totals 12 residues. V lost 4 bases, J lost 5 bases, and 6 bases lay in between. The germline V gene has CDR1 SGDLS and CDR2 YYNGEE.

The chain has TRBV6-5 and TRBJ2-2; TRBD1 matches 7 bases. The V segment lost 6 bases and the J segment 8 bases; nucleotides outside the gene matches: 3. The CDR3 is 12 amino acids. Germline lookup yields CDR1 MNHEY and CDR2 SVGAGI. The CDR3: CASSPRGGELFF. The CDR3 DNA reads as TGTGCCAGCAGCCCCAGGGGGGGGGAGCTGTTTTTT.